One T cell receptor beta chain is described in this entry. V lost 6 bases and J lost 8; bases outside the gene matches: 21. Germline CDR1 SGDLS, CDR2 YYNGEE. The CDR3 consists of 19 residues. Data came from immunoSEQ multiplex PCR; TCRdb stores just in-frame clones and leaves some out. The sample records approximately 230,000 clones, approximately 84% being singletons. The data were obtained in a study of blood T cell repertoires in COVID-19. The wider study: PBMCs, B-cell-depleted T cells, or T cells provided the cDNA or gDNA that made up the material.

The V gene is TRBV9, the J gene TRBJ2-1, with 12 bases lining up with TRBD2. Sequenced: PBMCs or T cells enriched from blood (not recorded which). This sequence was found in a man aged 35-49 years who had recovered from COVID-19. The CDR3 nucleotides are TGTGCCAGCACCGTTTATGGGCGCCCCCCTAGCGGGAGGGCCGATGAGCAGTTCTTC. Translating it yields CASTVYGRPPSGRADEQFF.